The 10 T cell receptor beta chains in this list originate from one sample, sequenced in a study of CD4 T cells in relation to SARS-CoV-2 and coronaviruses. These TCRs are of unknown antigen specificity. Before the COVID-19 pandemic, during about 2011-2019, CD4+ T cells were taken from unexposed donors. Isolation of CD4+ T cells took place after less than twelve days in culture. This table comes from immunoSEQ multiplex PCR, and its TCRdb copy is limited to in-frame clones, with some not included. The sample has about 12,000 clones, 69% seen once. Material for sequencing was CD4+ T cells from PBMCs, cultured in vitro. Receptor source: a human donor in good health.

This clone was seen only once. The chain joins TRBV14 to TRBJ1-1; a possible D gene is TRBD1 (5 bases). In germline, CDR1 is SGHDN, CDR2 FVKESK. V gave up 1 base and J gave up 1 base, with 10 bases separating them. This CDR3 is 15 amino acids long. Written as DNA, the CDR3 is TGTGCCAGCAGCCAAGGCTGGGGGGGGAACACTGAAGCTTTCTTT. It encodes CASSQGWGGNTEAFF.

The genes are TRBV19 and TRBJ2-4; D is tentatively TRBD1 or TRBD2 (6 bases each). CDR1 is LNHDA and CDR2 is SQIVND in the germline V gene (reference sequence). Trimming pared 8 bases from V and 1 base from J, leaving 9 bases between. This CDR3 is built from 13 residues. The CDR3 DNA reads TGTGCCAGTCGAGGGGGGGCCAAAAACATTCAGTACTTC. This sequence encodes CASRGGAKNIQYF.

The CDR3: CASIPGAGGGYGYTF. In DNA form, the CDR3 reads TGTGCCAGTATACCCGGGGCAGGGGGTGGCTATGGCTACACCTTC. The chain has TRBV19 and TRBJ1-2; 7 positions match TRBD1. The junction had 12 bases not matched to a gene; V was cut back by 7 bases and J by 4 bases. CDR3 length: 15 residues. In germline, CDR1 is LNHDA, CDR2 SQIVND (reference sequence).

This clone was picked up a small number of times. The chain's CDR3 is CAISGNYNEQFF. The CDR3 nucleotides read TGTGCCATCAGTGGAAATTACAATGAGCAGTTCTTC. The chain recombines TRBV10-3 with TRBJ2-1; D ambiguous. This CDR3 comprises 12 residues. V was clipped by 4 bases and J by 4 bases, with 5 bases between them. Germline CDR1 and CDR2: ENHRY and SYGVKD.

V and J are TRBV12-3 or TRBV12-4 and TRBJ1-2, with a possible D match to TRBD1 (5 bases). Deletions cut 0 bases from V and 6 bases from J, with 8 bases between. This CDR3 spans 13 amino acids. CDR3 DNA: TGTGCCAGCAGTTTAGCGGGGGGGGATGGCTACACCTTC. Amino acid sequence: CASSLAGGDGYTF.

In this sample, this clone is medium-sized (0.01 to 0.1%). In DNA form, the CDR3 reads TGTGCCATCAGTCCTGGGACTAACTACGAGCAGTACTTC. It translates to CAISPGTNYEQYF. V and J are TRBV10-3 and TRBJ2-7; 7 nucleotides agree with TRBD2. The CDR3 runs to 13 residues. Unmatched junction bases numbered 4, after V lost 5 bases and J lost 3 bases. Germline-derived CDR1 and CDR2 are ENHRY and SYGVKD.

V usage is TRBV2 and J usage is TRBJ1-5; D is perhaps TRBD1 (5 bases). V lost 6 bases and J lost 4, with 16 bases in between. Germline lookup yields CDR1 SNHLY and CDR2 FYNNEI. There are 15 residues in the CDR3. This CDR3 is CASRGENLGNQPQHF. For the CDR3, the DNA is TGTGCCAGCAGGGGGGAGAATTTAGGAAATCAGCCCCAGCATTTT.

The V call is TRBV11-2, the J call TRBJ2-3, with 11 bases fitting TRBD2. Trimming removed 5 bases from V and 4 bases from J; junction bases left unmatched: 5. The CDR3 spans 15 residues. CDR1 and CDR2 from the germline V gene are SGHAT and FQNNGV. The CDR3 here is CASSPLAGVPDTQYF. CDR3 coding DNA: TGTGCCAGCAGCCCACTAGCGGGAGTTCCAGATACGCAGTATTTT. The variable domain in full, completed from reference TRBV11-2 and TRBJ2-3, reads EAGVAQSPRYKIIEKRQSVAFWCNPISGHATLYWYQQILGQGPKLLIQFQNNGVVDDSQLPKDRFSAERLKGVDSTLKIQPAKLEDSAVYLCASSPLAGVPDTQYFGPGTRLTVL.

The gene calls are TRBV11-3 and TRBJ2-3, with D unresolved. Between the trimmed V and J ends, which lost 5 bases and 4 bases, there was a span of 10 bases. Germline CDR1 reads SGHNT; CDR2 reads YENEEA. The CDR3 extends over 13 amino acids. This CDR3 is CASSLEEADTQYF. The DNA of the CDR3 is TGTGCCAGCAGCCTTGAAGAGGCAGATACGCAGTATTTT.

The rearrangement uses TRBV5-8 and TRBJ2-5; maybe TRBD2 (5 bases). Per germline, CDR1 SGHTS and CDR2 YDEGEE. The CDR3 spans 15 residues. V shed 3 bases and J shed 5 bases, with 17 bases lying between them. The CDR3 is CASSSGSLPGETQYF. CDR3 nucleotide sequence: TGTGCCAGCAGCTCGGGGTCGTTGCCTGGCGAGACCCAGTACTTC.